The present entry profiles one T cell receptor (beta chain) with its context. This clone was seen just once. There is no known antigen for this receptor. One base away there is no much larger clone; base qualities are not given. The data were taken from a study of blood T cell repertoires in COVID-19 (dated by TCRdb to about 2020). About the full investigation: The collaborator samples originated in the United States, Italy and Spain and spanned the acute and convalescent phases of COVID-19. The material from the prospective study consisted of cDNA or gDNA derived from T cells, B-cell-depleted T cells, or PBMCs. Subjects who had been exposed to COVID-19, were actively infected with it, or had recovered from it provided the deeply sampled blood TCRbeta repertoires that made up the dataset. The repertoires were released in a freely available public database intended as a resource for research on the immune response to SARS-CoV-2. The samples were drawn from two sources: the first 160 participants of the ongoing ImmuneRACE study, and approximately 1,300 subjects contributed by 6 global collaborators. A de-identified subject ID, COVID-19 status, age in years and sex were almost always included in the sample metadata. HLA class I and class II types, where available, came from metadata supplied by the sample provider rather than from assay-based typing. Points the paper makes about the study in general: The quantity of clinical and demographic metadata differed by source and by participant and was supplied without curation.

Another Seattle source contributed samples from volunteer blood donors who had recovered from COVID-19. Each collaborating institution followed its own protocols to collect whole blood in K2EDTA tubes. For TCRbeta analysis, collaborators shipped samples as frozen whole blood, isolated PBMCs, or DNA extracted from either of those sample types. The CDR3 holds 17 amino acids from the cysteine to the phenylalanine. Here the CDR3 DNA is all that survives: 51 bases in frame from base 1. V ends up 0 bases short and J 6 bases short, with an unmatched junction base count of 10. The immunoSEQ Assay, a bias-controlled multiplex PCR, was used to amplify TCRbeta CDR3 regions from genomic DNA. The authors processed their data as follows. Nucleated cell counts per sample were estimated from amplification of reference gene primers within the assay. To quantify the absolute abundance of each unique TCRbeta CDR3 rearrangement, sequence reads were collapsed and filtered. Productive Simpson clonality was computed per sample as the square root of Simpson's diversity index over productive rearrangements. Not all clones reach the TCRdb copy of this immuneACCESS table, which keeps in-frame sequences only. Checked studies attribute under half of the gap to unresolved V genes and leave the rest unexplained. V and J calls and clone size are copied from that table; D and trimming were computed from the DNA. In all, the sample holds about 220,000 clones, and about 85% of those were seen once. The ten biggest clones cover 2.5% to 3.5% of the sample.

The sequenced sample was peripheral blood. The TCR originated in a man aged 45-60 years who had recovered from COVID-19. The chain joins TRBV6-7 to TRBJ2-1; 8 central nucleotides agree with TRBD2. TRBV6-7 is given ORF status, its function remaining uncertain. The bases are TGTGCCAGCAGTTACTCTCGGGGGGGCAGGAACGGCAATGAGCAGTTCTTC. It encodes CASSYSRGGRNGNEQFF.